This T cell receptor (beta chain) stems from a study of graft-versus-host responses after intestinal transplantation. Study summary: All of the recipients had induction that used anti-thymocyte globulin, then tacrolimus and steroids for two to four years. Findings of the study overall: The marrow of recipients harbored GvH clones, and ileum or blood showed some of them first. Individuals who had graft-donor T cell macrochimerism had allografts that showed high graft-versus-host to host-versus-graft clonal ratios. Early post-transplant HvG declines showed an association with peak circulating GvH clone levels.

The CDR3 sequence is 12 residues long. Per the germline V gene, CDR1 is MGHDK and CDR2 is SYGVNS. The V and J ends lost 3 bases and 3 bases respectively, with 5 bases between them. Comments on this clone: Its specificity is unknown.

The data were produced by immunoSEQ multiplex PCR, yet TCRdb's version contains in-frame clones alone and is incomplete. The sample shows 20,000 or so clones, roughly 82% of them seen only once. Specimen: PBMCs, collected 14 days after transplant. This TCR was sampled from a human patient who received an intestinal transplant, so some T cells may come from the graft donor. The chain has TRBV25-1 and TRBJ1-2; D remains ambiguous. This CDR3 reads CASSDRDYGYTF. The CDR3 DNA is TGTGCCAGCAGTGACCGCGACTATGGCTACACCTTC.